This entry features one T cell receptor beta chain sequence. Different DNA sequences within this sample yield the same CDR3. Authors' methods: Cell counts per sample came from amplifying reference gene primers. Data came from immunoSEQ multiplex PCR; TCRdb stores just in-frame clones and leaves some out. The DNA was the basis for D and trimming; V, J and clone size are from that table. The table lists just under 350,000 clones, 80% to 90% of them singletons, with 2.5% to 3% in the top ten. The entry originates in a study of blood T cell repertoires in COVID-19. Across the whole study: The United States, Italy and Spain were the sources of the acute and convalescent COVID-19 samples. Sample material is recorded as cDNA or gDNA derived from T cells, B-cell-depleted T cells, or PBMCs.

The ends were cut back, 3 bases at V and 2 bases at J, with 6 bases in the middle. The CDR3 runs to 13 residues. Germline-derived CDR1 and CDR2 are LNHDA and SQIVND (reference sequence). This TCR was sampled from a man aged 25 to 40 with active or convalescent COVID-19. V and J are TRBV19 and TRBJ2-3; no firm D call. Sequenced sample: peripheral blood. The CDR3 DNA reads as TGTGCCAGTAGTATTCAGGTCACAGATACGCAGTATTTT. It is translated as CASSIQVTDTQYF.